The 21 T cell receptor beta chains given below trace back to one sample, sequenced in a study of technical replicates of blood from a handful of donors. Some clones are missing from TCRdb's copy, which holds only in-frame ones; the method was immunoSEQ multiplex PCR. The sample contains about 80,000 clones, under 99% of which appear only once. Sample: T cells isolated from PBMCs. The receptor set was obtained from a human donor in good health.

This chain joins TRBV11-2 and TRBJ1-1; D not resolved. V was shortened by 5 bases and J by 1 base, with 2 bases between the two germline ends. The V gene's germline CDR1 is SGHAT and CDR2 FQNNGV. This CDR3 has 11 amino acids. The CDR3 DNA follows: TGTGCCAGCAGCCAGAACACTGAAGCTTTCTTT. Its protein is CASSQNTEAFF.

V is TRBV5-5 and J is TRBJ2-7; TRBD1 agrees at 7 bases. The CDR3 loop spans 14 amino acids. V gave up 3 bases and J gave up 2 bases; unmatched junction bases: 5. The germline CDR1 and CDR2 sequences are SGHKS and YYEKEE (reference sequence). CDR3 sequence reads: CASSWDQGAYEQYF. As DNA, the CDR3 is TGTGCCAGCAGCTGGGATCAGGGGGCCTACGAGCAGTACTTC.

This CDR3 is CSALLNEQFF. The DNA of the CDR3 is TGCAGTGCCTTACTCAATGAGCAGTTCTTC. The chain joins TRBV20-1 to TRBJ2-1, with unresolved D. CDR3 length equals 10 residues. V was pared by 6 bases and J by 6 bases, with 6 bases between. Germline V gene lookup returns CDR1 DFQATT and CDR2 SNEGSKA (reference sequence).

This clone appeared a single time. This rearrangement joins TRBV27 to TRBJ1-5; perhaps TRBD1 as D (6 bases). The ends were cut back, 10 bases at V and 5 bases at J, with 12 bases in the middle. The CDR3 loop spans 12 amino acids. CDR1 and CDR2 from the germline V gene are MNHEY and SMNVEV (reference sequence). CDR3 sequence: CATGDGYQPQHF. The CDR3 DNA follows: TGTGCCACAGGGGACGGCTATCAGCCCCAGCATTTT.

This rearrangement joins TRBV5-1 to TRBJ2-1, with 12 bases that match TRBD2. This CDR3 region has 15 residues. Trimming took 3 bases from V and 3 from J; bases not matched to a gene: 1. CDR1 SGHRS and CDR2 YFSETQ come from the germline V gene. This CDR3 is CASSWTSGNYNEQFF. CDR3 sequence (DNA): TGCGCCAGCAGCTGGACTAGCGGGAACTACAATGAGCAGTTCTTC. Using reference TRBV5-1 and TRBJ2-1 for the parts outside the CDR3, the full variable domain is KAGVTQTPRYLIKTRGQQVTLSCSPISGHRSVSWYQQTPGQGLQFLFEYFSETQRNKGNFPGRFSGRQFSNSRSEMNVSTLELGDSALYLCASSWTSGNYNEQFFGPGTRLTVL.

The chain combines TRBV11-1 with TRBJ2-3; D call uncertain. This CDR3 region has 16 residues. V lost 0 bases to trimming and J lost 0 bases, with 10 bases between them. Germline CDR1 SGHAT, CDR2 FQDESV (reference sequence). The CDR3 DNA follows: TGTGCCAGCAGCTTAGCCCTGAGAGGCAGCACAGATACGCAGTATTTT. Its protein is CASSLALRGSTDTQYF.

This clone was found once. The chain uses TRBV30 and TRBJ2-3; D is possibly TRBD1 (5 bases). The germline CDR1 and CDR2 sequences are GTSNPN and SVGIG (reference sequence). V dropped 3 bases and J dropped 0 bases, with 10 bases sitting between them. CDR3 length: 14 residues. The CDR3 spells CAWRKQASTDTQYF. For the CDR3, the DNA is TGTGCCTGGAGGAAACAGGCTAGCACAGATACGCAGTATTTT.

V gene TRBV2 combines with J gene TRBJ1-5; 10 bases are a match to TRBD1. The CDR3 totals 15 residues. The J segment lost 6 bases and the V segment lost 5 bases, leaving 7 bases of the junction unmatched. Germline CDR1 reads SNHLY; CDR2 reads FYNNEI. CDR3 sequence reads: CASSPDRGRSQPQHF. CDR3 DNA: TGTGCCAGCAGTCCAGACAGGGGGCGCAGTCAGCCCCAGCATTTT.

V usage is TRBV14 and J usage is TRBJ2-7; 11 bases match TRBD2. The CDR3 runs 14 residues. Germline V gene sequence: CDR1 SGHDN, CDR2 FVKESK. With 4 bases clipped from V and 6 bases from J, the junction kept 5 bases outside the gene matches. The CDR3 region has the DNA TGTGCCAGCAGCCGACTAGCGGGACTCTCCGAGCAGTACTTC. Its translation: CASSRLAGLSEQYF.

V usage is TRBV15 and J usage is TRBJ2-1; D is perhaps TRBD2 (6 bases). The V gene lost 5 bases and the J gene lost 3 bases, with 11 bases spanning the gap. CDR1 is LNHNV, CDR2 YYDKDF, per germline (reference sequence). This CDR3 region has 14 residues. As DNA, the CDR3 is TGTGCCACCAGCGGACGGGACTTCTACAATGAGCAGTTCTTC. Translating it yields CATSGRDFYNEQFF.

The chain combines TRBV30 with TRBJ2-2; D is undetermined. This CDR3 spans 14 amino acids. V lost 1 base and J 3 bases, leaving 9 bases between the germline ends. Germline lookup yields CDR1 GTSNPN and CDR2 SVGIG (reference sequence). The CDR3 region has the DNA TGTGCCTGGAGTGGGTTACGGTACACCGGGGAGCTGTTTTTT. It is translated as CAWSGLRYTGELFF.

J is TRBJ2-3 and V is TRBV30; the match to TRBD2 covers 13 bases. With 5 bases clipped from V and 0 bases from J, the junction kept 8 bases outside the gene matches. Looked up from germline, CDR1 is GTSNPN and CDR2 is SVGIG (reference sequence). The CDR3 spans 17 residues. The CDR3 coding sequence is TGTGCCTGGGGACTAGCGGGAGCCTTAGCTAGCACAGATACGCAGTATTTT. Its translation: CAWGLAGALASTDTQYF.

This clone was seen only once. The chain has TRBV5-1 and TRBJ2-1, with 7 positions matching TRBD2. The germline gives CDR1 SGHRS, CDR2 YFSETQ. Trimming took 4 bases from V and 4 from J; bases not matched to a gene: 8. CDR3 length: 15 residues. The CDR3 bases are TGCGCCAGCAGCCATGGGGGGGACTATTACAATGAGCAGTTCTTC. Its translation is CASSHGGDYYNEQFF.

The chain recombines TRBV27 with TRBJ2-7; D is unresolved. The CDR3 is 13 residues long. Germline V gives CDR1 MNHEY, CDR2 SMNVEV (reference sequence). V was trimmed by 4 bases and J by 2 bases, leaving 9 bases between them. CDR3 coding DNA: TGTGCCAGCAGTTGGTCGCCAGCCTACGAGCAGTACTTC. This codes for CASSWSPAYEQYF.

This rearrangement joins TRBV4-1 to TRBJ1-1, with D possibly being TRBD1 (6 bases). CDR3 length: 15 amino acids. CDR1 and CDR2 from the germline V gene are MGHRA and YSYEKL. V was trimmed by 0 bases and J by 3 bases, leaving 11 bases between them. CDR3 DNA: TGCGCCAGCAGCCAAGATGAGGGGGTCTACACTGAAGCTTTCTTT. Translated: CASSQDEGVYTEAFF.

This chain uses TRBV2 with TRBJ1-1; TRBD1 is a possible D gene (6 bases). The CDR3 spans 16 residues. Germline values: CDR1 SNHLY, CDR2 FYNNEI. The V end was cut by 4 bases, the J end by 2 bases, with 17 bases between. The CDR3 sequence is CASSGAKQGLNTEAFF. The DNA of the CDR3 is TGTGCCAGCAGTGGGGCGAAACAGGGTCTAAACACTGAAGCTTTCTTT.

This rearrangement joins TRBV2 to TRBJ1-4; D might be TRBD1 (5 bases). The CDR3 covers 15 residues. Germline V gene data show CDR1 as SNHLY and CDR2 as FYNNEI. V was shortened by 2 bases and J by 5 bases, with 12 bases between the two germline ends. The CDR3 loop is CASSEIGAVNEKLFF. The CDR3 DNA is TGTGCCAGCAGTGAAATAGGGGCGGTAAATGAAAAACTGTTTTTT.

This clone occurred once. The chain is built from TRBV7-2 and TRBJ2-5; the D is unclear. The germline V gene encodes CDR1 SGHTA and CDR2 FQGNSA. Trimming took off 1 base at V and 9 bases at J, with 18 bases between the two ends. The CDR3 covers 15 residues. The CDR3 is CASSLVLAATGPQYF. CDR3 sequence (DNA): TGTGCCAGCAGCTTAGTCTTAGCTGCTACCGGCCCCCAGTACTTC.

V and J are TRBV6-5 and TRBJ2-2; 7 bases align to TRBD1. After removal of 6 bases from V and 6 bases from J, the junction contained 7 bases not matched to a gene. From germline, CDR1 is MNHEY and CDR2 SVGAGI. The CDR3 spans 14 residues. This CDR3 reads CASRLQGSPGELFF. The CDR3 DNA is TGTGCCAGCAGGTTACAGGGGTCTCCCGGGGAGCTGTTTTTT.

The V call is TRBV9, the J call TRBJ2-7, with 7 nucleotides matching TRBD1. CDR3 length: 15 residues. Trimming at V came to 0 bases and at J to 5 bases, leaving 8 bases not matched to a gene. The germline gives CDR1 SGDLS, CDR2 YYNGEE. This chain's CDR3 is CASSVGTGGGHEQYF. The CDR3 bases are TGTGCCAGCAGCGTAGGGACAGGCGGTGGGCACGAGCAGTACTTC.

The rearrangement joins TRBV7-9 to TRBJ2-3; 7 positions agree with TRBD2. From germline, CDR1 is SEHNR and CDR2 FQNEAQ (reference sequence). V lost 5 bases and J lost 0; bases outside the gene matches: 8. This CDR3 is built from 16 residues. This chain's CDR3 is CASSPTSGMSTDTQYF. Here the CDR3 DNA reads TGTGCCAGCAGCCCCACGAGCGGGATGAGCACAGATACGCAGTATTTT.